These 7 T cell receptor beta chains came from one sample sequenced in a study of blood T cell repertoires in COVID-19. The table came from immunoSEQ multiplex PCR; TCRdb's copy has only in-frame clones and leaves some out. Found here are 150,000 to 190,000 clones, around 89% of them singletons; the top ten hold roughly 15%. Input material: peripheral blood. These receptor sequences come from a woman aged 35 to 49 with acute or convalescent COVID-19.

The gene calls are TRBV9 and TRBJ2-7, with TRBD1 as a possible D gene (5 bases). Between the trimmed V and J ends, which lost 2 bases and 6 bases, there was a span of 12 bases. Germline V gives CDR1 SGDLS, CDR2 YYNGEE. This CDR3 is built from 13 residues. CDR3 coding DNA: TGTGCCAGCAGCGTTTCAGGGCAAGGCGAGCAGTACTTC. This gives the protein CASSVSGQGEQYF.

CDR3 loop: CASRIAGQGAYEQYF. The CDR3 nucleotides read TGTGCCAGCCGTATTGCGGGACAGGGAGCCTACGAGCAGTACTTC. V and J are TRBV28 and TRBJ2-7; 9 nucleotides agree with TRBD1. The CDR3 is made up of 15 amino acids. Germline V gene data show CDR1 as MDHEN and CDR2 as SYDVKM. The J segment lost 2 bases and the V segment lost 8 bases, leaving 10 bases of the junction unmatched.

The V and J genes are TRBV1 and TRBJ2-5; TRBD1 reflects the table's D call only, with no check against the DNA. TRBV1 represents a pseudogene. The CDR3 has 24 residues. CDR3 in amino acids: CTSSQEDPLGVLLHVFGAQETQYF. The CDR3 DNA reads TGCACCAGCAGCCAAGAAGATCCGCTTGGGGTGTTACTCCACGTTTTTGGGGCCCAAGAGACCCAGTACTTC.

The chain links TRBV4-1 to TRBJ2-7; 9 positions match TRBD2. Trimming cost V 0 bases and J 3 bases; bases outside gene matches: 6. The CDR3 spans 16 residues. CDR1 and CDR2 (germline): MGHRA, YSYEKL. The CDR3 loop reads CASSQDWDSGSYEQYF. CDR3 DNA: TGCGCCAGCAGCCAAGATTGGGATAGCGGGAGCTACGAGCAGTACTTC.

This chain joins TRBV2 and TRBJ1-5; possibly TRBD1 for D (5 bases). This CDR3 region has 17 residues. Deletions cut 4 bases from V and 4 bases from J, with 20 bases between. Germline V gene data show CDR1 as SNHLY and CDR2 as FYNNEI. CDR3 protein: CASSGRQGGIRNQPQHF. The CDR3 region has the DNA TGTGCCAGCAGTGGCCGCCAGGGAGGAATCAGGAATCAGCCCCAGCATTTT.

The chain joins TRBV2 to TRBJ1-6, with 8 bases lining up with TRBD1. Germline CDR1 SNHLY, CDR2 FYNNEI. The length of the CDR3 is 16 residues. V shed 5 bases, J shed 7 bases, and the junction held 10 bases outside the gene matches. For the CDR3, the DNA is TGTGCCAGCAGTCAACACCGGGACAGGCGCAATTCACCCCTCCACTTT. This translates into CASSQHRDRRNSPLHF.

The chain couples TRBV6-5 to TRBJ2-2; perhaps TRBD1 as D (6 bases). Between the trimmed V and J ends, which lost 6 bases and 3 bases, there was a span of 11 bases. CDR1 and CDR2 (germline): MNHEY, SVGAGI. The CDR3 spans 14 residues. CDR3 in DNA: TGTGCCAGCAGAAAGGGACATGACACCGGGGAGCTGTTTTTT. Its translation is CASRKGHDTGELFF.